These T cell receptor beta chains were read from a single sample in a study of blood T cell repertoires in COVID-19. The assay was immunoSEQ multiplex PCR, and TCRdb's table has in-frame clones only and misses some. This table has tens of thousands of clones, about 70% appearing once. Material: peripheral blood. These receptors all stem from a man aged 65-85 years with active or convalescent COVID-19. CDR3s include the opening cysteine and the closing phenylalanine or tryptophan. Fields, in order: CDR3 DNA, CDR3 protein, V gene, D gene, J gene, clone size. The D gene is left open where the match is weak. The size entry is marked missing in some rows and otherwise reads once, few, many or a size class.

TGTGCCAGCGGAACAGGGGGCTACACCTTC,CASGTGGYTF,TRBV6-6,.,TRBJ1-2,.
TGTGCCAGCATGGGGGGATTGAACACTGAAGCTTTCTTT,CASMGGLNTEAFF,TRBV6-6,.,TRBJ1-1,.
TGTGCCAGCGGTGCAGGGTTCACTGAAGCTTTCTTT,CASGAGFTEAFF,TRBV2,.,TRBJ1-1,few
TGCGCCAGCAGCTACCTCCCGGGGTTGGTCACTGAAGCTTTCTTT,CASSYLPGLVTEAFF,TRBV5-1,.,TRBJ1-1,.
TGTGCCTGGAAGCGCCGACAGCTTCACTATGGCTACACCTTC,CAWKRRQLHYGYTF,TRBV30,.,TRBJ1-2,.
TGTGCCACCAGCAGAGATCGGGATACGCAGTATTTT,CATSRDRDTQYF,TRBV15,.,TRBJ2-3,.
TGCGCCAGCAGCTTGGCGGTGAGGAACACTGAAGCTTTCTTT,CASSLAVRNTEAFF,TRBV5-1,.,TRBJ1-1,many
TGTGCCAGCAGTTTGGGAGGGTTGGGTGGCTACACCTTC,CASSLGGLGGYTF,TRBV12-3/TRBV12-4,.,TRBJ1-2,.
TGTGCCAGCTCACCACCAACAAGACAGGGTAATGGCTACACCTTC,CASSPPTRQGNGYTF,TRBV18,TRBD1,TRBJ1-2,.
TGTGCCAGCAGCCAGGGCCAGTCCGTATCCTACGAGCAGTACTTC,CASSQGQSVSYEQYF,TRBV7-9,.,TRBJ2-7,.
TGTGCCATCTCCGCAGGGGAGACTGAAGCTTTCTTT,CAISAGETEAFF,TRBV10-3,.,TRBJ1-1,.
TGTGCCAGCAGCTCAACCGGGACAGGGGCTAAGACTGAAGCTTTCTTT,CASSSTGTGAKTEAFF,TRBV28,TRBD1,TRBJ1-1,.
TGTGCCAGCAGTTATCGGCAGGGCTACGAGCAGTACTTC,CASSYRQGYEQYF,TRBV6-5,.,TRBJ2-7,.
TGTGCCAGCAGCCAAGGACAGGGTCGGGGGAACACTGAAGCTTTCTTT,CASSQGQGRGNTEAFF,TRBV9,TRBD1,TRBJ1-1,.
TGTGCCAGCTCCAAGGGACAGGCGAACACCGGGGAGCTGTTTTTT,CASSKGQANTGELFF,TRBV18,TRBD1,TRBJ2-2,.
TGTGCCAGCAGCTTAGGGGGCCAGCCCCAGCATTTT,CASSLGGQPQHF,TRBV13,.,TRBJ1-5,.
TGTGCCTGGAGAAAGGGGCAGGCTAATTCACCCCTCCACTTT,CAWRKGQANSPLHF,TRBV30,.,TRBJ1-6,.
TGTGCCAGCAGCCAAGATTCAGCACCGGGGGAGAAATACAATGAGCAGTTCTTC,CASSQDSAPGEKYNEQFF,TRBV3-1/TRBV3-2,.,TRBJ2-1,.
TGTGCCAGCAGTCAACCGGGACAGGCTTTAGCAGCTTTCTTT,CASSQPGQALAAFF,TRBV28,TRBD1,TRBJ1-1,.
TGCGCCAGCAGCCAAGATACATGGGCCGATACTAACTATGGCTACACCTTC,CASSQDTWADTNYGYTF,TRBV4-1,.,TRBJ1-2,.
TGTGCCAGCAGCTTAGGTTTACGAGACACAGATACGCAGTATTTT,CASSLGLRDTDTQYF,TRBV11-3,.,TRBJ2-3,.
TGTGCCAGCAGCGTAGGGGGGCGCTACAATTCACCCCTCCACTTT,CASSVGGRYNSPLHF,TRBV9,.,TRBJ1-6,.
TGTGCCAGCAGAGTTACAGGGAACCAGCCCCAGCATTTT,CASRVTGNQPQHF,TRBV27,.,TRBJ1-5,.
TGTGCCAGCAGGATTGAGCGGGGGAGCACCGGGGAGCTGTTTTTT,CASRIERGSTGELFF,TRBV6-5,TRBD2,TRBJ2-2,.
TGCGCCAGCAGCTCTGGGACAGGGGGGGTCAGGGTTTCACCCCTCCACTTT,CASSSGTGGVRVSPLHF,TRBV5-1,TRBD1,TRBJ1-6,.
TGTGCCATCAGTGACGGGTCAGTTAATGAGCAGTTCTTC,CAISDGSVNEQFF,TRBV10-3,.,TRBJ2-1,.
TGTGCCAGCAGTAACAGGCACGAGCAGTACTTC,CASSNRHEQYF,TRBV6-5,.,TRBJ2-7,.
TGTGCCAGCAGCTTGCCTCCTAATGAGCAGTTCTTC,CASSLPPNEQFF,TRBV5-4,.,TRBJ2-1,.
TGTGCCAGCAGCTTGCGGGGGTATTCCTACGAGCAGTACTTC,CASSLRGYSYEQYF,TRBV13,TRBD2,TRBJ2-7,.
TGTGCCACGATGGGACAGGAAAAGGGTGAGCAGTACTTC,CATMGQEKGEQYF,TRBV10-3,TRBD1,TRBJ2-7,.
TGTGCCAGCAGCCGTAGAGAGACCCAGTACTTC,CASSRRETQYF,TRBV28,.,TRBJ2-5,.
TGTGCCAGCAGCCTCAGACAGGGGGACACCGGGGAGCTGTTTTTT,CASSLRQGDTGELFF,TRBV4-2,TRBD1,TRBJ2-2,.
TGTGCCAGCAGTCCCGACACCTTCTATGGCTACACCTTC,CASSPDTFYGYTF,TRBV6-5,.,TRBJ1-2,few
TGTGCCAGCAGCTTGGCCAGTCCCTTGGATGAGCAGTTCTTC,CASSLASPLDEQFF,TRBV7-2,.,TRBJ2-1,.
TGTGCCAGCACAGGGGACAGGGAGTCGTATTCACCCCTCCACTTT,CASTGDRESYSPLHF,TRBV6-5,TRBD1,TRBJ1-6,.
TGCGCCAGCAGAAAAAGGGGTCGAAGAGATCAGCCCCAGCATTTT,CASRKRGRRDQPQHF,TRBV4-1,.,TRBJ1-5,.
TGCGCCAGCAGCGAGACCGGGACAGGGGGCCTCTATGGCTACACCTTC,CASSETGTGGLYGYTF,TRBV4-1,TRBD1,TRBJ1-2,.
TGTGCCAGCAGCCCCCAAAGGTTTGACTCGAACACAGATACGCAGTATTTT,CASSPQRFDSNTDTQYF,TRBV7-9,.,TRBJ2-3,.
TGTGCCAGTAGCAAAACCCGCACGAGCTCTGGGGCCAACGTCCTGACTTTC,CASSKTRTSSGANVLTF,TRBV19,.,TRBJ2-6,.
TGTGCCAGCCTCCGATGGTCGGGCACAGATACGCAGTATTTT,CASLRWSGTDTQYF,TRBV6-5,.,TRBJ2-3,.
TGTGCCAGCAGCCAATCATGGGGGCCAAACTATGGCTACACCTTC,CASSQSWGPNYGYTF,TRBV3-1/TRBV3-2,.,TRBJ1-2,medium-sized
TGTGCAAGTCGCTTATCTCGTCCGGAGTTTGAGCAGTTCTTC,CASRLSRPEFEQFF,TRBV12-2,.,TRBJ2-1,.
TGTGCCAGCAGACCCGGGGGAAACACCATATATTTT,CASRPGGNTIYF,TRBV12-3/TRBV12-4,.,TRBJ1-3,.
TGTGCCACCGGCGGACAGACTGCAACTAATGAAAAACTGTTTTTT,CATGGQTATNEKLFF,TRBV10-3,.,TRBJ1-4,.
TGTGCCAGCTCACCGCGGGACAGGGTTGATGAAAAACTGTTTTTT,CASSPRDRVDEKLFF,TRBV18,TRBD1,TRBJ1-4,.
TGCGCCAGCAGCCCTGGGGCGGTGAACACTGAAGCTTTCTTT,CASSPGAVNTEAFF,TRBV5-1,.,TRBJ1-1,.
TGTGCCAGCTCACCCTTGCGCCCCCGGGACACTGAAGCTTTCTTT,CASSPLRPRDTEAFF,TRBV18,.,TRBJ1-1,.
TGCAGTGCTAGTGTAGCATCAGGCGGGAGGGGAAATTCACCCCTCCACTTT,CSASVASGGRGNSPLHF,TRBV20-1,.,TRBJ1-6,.
TGTGCCAGCAGTGCAGAAAACTCTGGGGCCAACGTCCTGACTTTC,CASSAENSGANVLTF,TRBV6-4,.,TRBJ2-6,.